This T cell receptor beta chain is drawn from a study of blood T cells in healthy people across ages. The use of a sample-barcoded 5' primer and a J-beta primer mix characterized a second PCR of roughly 6 to 11 cycles. TCRdb ran MiXCR on the 5' RACE reads and lists one entry per CDR3 protein. The repertoire holds about 670,000 distinct CDR3 sequences, with 52% as singletons. The CDR3 is 16 amino acids. Germline loops: CDR1 MDHEN, CDR2 SYDVKM. About this clonotype: This may arise from a read error, as a much more abundant clone is one base away.

This TCR was recovered from an elderly woman in good health. The genes are TRBV28 and TRBJ2-3; possibly TRBD2 for D (7 bases). Sequenced input: blood. The CDR3 region has the DNA TGTGCCAACAGTTTAAGGGGGGGAGGGGCTCAGGGTACGCAGTATTTT. It translates to CANSLRGGGAQGTQYF.